The 3 T cell receptor beta chains listed next were all sequenced from one sample in a study of T cell repertoires in cytomegalovirus infection. MiXCR, run by TCRdb on the reads, gives a single entry per CDR3 protein. The sample has 250,000 to 300,000 distinct CDR3 sequences; around 8.7% are singletons. Sequenced input: PBMCs. These receptors originate from a human donor in good health (CMV status not recorded). Some clones in this sample may be carry-over from other donors' samples.

This clonotype appeared many times. The chain employs TRBV7-2 and TRBJ1-5, with 8 bases aligning to TRBD1. Germline V gene sequence: CDR1 SGHTA, CDR2 FQGNSA. The CDR3 consists of 15 residues. V trimming: 6 bases; J trimming: 6 bases; junction bases outside the gene matches: 10. The CDR3 reads CASSAGQGWFQPQHF. In DNA form, the CDR3 reads TGTGCCAGCAGTGCAGGACAGGGATGGTTTCAGCCCCAGCATTTT.

The V and J genes are TRBV6-2 or TRBV6-3 and TRBJ1-1, with TRBD1 as a possible D gene (6 bases). CDR1 is MNHEY, CDR2 SVGEGT, per germline. The CDR3 runs to 14 residues. V was cut by 7 bases and J by 3 bases, with 15 bases left in between. CDR3 sequence reads: CASTSDREDTEAFF. The CDR3 bases are TGTGCCAGCACTTCGGACAGAGAGGACACTGAAGCTTTCTTT.

This clonotype occurred many times. V is TRBV7-2 and J is TRBJ2-7; possible D gene TRBD2, 6 bases. This CDR3 spans 15 amino acids. Germline V CDR1 and CDR2: SGHTA, FQGNSA. V dropped 4 bases and J dropped 2 bases, with 15 bases sitting between them. CDR3 nucleotides: TGTGCCAGCAGCTCTGCGGGGCGGATAGCCTACGAGCAGTACTTC. Translated: CASSSAGRIAYEQYF.